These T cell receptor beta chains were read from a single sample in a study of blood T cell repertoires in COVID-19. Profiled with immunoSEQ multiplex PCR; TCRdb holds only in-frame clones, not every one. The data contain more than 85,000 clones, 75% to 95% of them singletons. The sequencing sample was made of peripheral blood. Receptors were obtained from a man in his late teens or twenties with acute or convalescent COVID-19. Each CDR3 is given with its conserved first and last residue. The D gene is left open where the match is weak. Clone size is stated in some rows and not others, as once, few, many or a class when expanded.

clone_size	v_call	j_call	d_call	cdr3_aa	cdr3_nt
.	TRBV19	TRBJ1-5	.	CASHVSGQPQHF	TGTGCCAGTCACGTATCGGGACAGCCCCAGCATTTT
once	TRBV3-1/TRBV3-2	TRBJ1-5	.	CASSQVGGSNQPQHF	TGTGCCAGCAGCCAAGTCGGAGGCTCCAATCAGCCCCAGCATTTT
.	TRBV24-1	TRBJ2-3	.	CATSVLDTQYF	TGTGCCACCAGTGTCCTCGATACGCAGTATTTT
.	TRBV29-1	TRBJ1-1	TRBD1	CSVSQQGAGDTEAFF	TGCAGCGTCTCTCAGCAGGGGGCAGGAGACACTGAAGCTTTCTTT
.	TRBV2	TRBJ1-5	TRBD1	CASRGWDREVQPQHF	TGTGCCAGCAGGGGTTGGGACAGGGAAGTCCAGCCCCAGCATTTT
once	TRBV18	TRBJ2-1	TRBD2	CASSGLADNEQFF	TGTGCCAGCTCGGGACTAGCGGACAATGAGCAGTTCTTC
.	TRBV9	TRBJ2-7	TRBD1	CASSVGTGDLYEQYF	TGTGCCAGCAGCGTAGGTACAGGGGATCTCTACGAGCAGTACTTC
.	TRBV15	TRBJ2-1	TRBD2	CATSRGSSGSVGRNEQFF	TGTGCCACCAGCAGAGGGTCTAGCGGGAGTGTCGGGAGGAATGAGCAGTTCTTC
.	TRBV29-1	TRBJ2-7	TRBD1	CSVQGVGYEQYF	TGCAGCGTCCAGGGGGTAGGATACGAGCAGTACTTC
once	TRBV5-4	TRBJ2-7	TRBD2	CASSPFSSGPYEQYF	TGTGCCAGCAGCCCCTTTTCTAGCGGCCCTTACGAGCAGTACTTC
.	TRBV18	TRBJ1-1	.	CASSPPRPGVGTEAFF	TGTGCCAGCTCACCGCCGCGGCCAGGGGTTGGGACTGAAGCTTTCTTT
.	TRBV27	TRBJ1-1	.	CASSPTPRILEGAFF	TGTGCCAGCAGTCCCACCCCGCGAATATTAGAGGGAGCTTTCTTT
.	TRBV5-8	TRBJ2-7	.	CASSLRTGSYEQYF	TGTGCCAGCAGCTTACGGACTGGCTCCTACGAGCAGTACTTC
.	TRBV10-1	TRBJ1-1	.	CASSESGRDTEAFF	TGCGCCAGCAGTGAGTCCGGGAGGGACACTGAAGCTTTCTTT
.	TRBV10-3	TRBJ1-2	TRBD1	CAISGSGTGRSYTF	TGTGCCATCAGTGGATCCGGGACAGGGAGAAGCTACACCTTC
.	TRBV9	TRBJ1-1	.	CASSVAMGGGTEAFF	TGTGCCAGCAGCGTAGCTATGGGGGGAGGCACTGAAGCTTTCTTT
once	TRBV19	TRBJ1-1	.	CASSTPQRRGTEAFF	TGTGCCAGTAGTACGCCGCAAAGAAGGGGCACTGAAGCTTTCTTT
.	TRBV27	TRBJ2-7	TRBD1	CASSASQGAGEQYF	TGTGCCAGCAGTGCCTCTCAGGGGGCGGGGGAGCAGTACTTC
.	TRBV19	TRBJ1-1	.	CASNRGLNTEAFF	TGTGCCAGTAATCGGGGGTTGAACACTGAAGCTTTCTTT
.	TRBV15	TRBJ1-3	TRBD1	CATELGQGKTGNTIYF	TGTGCCACCGAACTGGGACAGGGGAAAACTGGAAACACCATATATTTT
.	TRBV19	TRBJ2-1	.	CASSVGLFYNEQFF	TGTGCCAGTAGTGTAGGACTTTTCTACAATGAGCAGTTCTTC
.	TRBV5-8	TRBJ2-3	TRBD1	CASSVLTGGTDTQYF	TGTGCCAGCAGCGTGCTGACAGGGGGTACGGATACGCAGTATTTT
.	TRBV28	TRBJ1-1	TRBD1	CASETGALNTEAFF	TGTGCCAGCGAGACAGGGGCCCTTAACACTGAAGCTTTCTTT
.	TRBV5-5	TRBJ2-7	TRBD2	CASSPGLAGAYQSEQYF	TGTGCCAGCAGCCCGGGACTAGCGGGCGCATACCAATCCGAGCAGTACTTC
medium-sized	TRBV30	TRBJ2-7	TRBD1	CAWGQAYEQYF	TGTGCCTGGGGACAGGCCTACGAGCAGTACTTC
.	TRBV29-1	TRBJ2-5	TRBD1	CSVSPGTGKETQYF	TGCAGCGTTAGTCCCGGGACAGGGAAAGAGACCCAGTACTTC
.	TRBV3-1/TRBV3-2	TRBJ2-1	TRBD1	CASSPRDRGYNEQFF	TGTGCCAGCAGCCCCCGGGACAGGGGCTACAATGAGCAGTTCTTC
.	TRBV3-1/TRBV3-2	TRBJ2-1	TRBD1	CASSQLRDRDNEQFF	TGTGCCAGCAGCCAGCTCCGGGACAGGGACAATGAGCAGTTCTTC
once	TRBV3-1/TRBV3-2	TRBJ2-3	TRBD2	CASSWGPLAGGLTDTQYF	TGTGCCAGCAGCTGGGGCCCCCTAGCGGGGGGACTCACAGATACGCAGTATTTT
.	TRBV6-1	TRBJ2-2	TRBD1	CASSGIDRGSTGELFF	TGTGCCAGCAGTGGTATAGACAGGGGAAGTACCGGGGAGCTGTTTTTT
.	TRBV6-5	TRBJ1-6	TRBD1	CASSLGQGNSPLHF	TGTGCCAGCAGTTTGGGACAGGGAAATTCACCCCTCCACTTT
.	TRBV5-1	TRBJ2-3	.	CASSFRSGGTDTQYF	TGCGCCAGCAGCTTTAGGTCAGGGGGCACAGATACGCAGTATTTT
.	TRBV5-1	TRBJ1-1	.	CASSGGKNTEAFF	TGCGCCAGCAGCGGGGGGAAGAACACTGAAGCTTTCTTT
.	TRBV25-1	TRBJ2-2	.	CASSESVSVAGNTGELFF	TGTGCCAGCAGTGAATCCGTTTCAGTGGCAGGGAACACCGGGGAGCTGTTTTTT
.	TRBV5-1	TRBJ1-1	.	CASSLVSGNTEAFF	TGCGCCAGCAGCTTGGTTTCAGGGAACACTGAAGCTTTCTTT
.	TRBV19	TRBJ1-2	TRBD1	CASSTRDRGSSGTYGYTF	TGTGCCAGTAGTACGCGGGACAGGGGATCATCTGGAACCTATGGCTACACCTTC
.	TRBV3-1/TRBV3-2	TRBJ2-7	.	CASSQDHGADKQYF	TGTGCCAGCAGCCAAGATCATGGGGCCGACAAGCAGTACTTC
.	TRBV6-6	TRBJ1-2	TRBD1	CASSYPSQGRYGYTF	TGTGCCAGCAGTTACCCCTCACAGGGGCGGTATGGCTACACCTTC
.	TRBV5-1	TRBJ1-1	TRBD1	CASRPDRGTEAFF	TGCGCCAGCAGGCCGGACAGGGGAACTGAAGCTTTCTTT
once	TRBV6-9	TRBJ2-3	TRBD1	CASSYGRQGAPDTQYF	TGTGCCAGCAGTTATGGTCGCCAGGGGGCCCCAGATACGCAGTATTTT
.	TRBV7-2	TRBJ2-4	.	CASSLTVQTAKNIQYF	TGTGCCAGCAGCTTAACAGTCCAGACGGCCAAAAACATTCAGTACTTC
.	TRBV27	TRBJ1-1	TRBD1	CASSSGTGRFTEAFF	TGTGCCAGCAGTTCGGGGACAGGGCGGTTCACTGAAGCTTTCTTT
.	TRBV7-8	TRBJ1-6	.	CASSLEAPRISPLHF	TGTGCCAGCAGCTTAGAGGCTCCCAGGATTTCACCCCTCCACTTT
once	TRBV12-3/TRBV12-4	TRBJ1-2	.	CASSLGQDGYTF	TGTGCCAGCAGTTTAGGGCAGGATGGCTACACCTTC
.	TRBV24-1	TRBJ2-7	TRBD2	CATGRAGGFEQYF	TGTGCCACCGGCCGGGCGGGAGGGTTCGAGCAGTACTTC
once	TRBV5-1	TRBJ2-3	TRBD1	CASSLRATGTGLDTQYF	TGCGCCAGCAGCTTGAGAGCGACGGGGACAGGTTTGGATACGCAGTATTTT
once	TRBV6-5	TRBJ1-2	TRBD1	CASTRTGGGYTF	TGTGCCAGCACCCGGACAGGAGGGGGCTACACCTTC
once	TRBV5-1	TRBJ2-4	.	CASSLGQDDIQYF	TGCGCCAGCAGCTTGGGCCAGGATGACATTCAGTACTTC
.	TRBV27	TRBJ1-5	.	CASSLTVYQPQHF	TGTGCCAGCAGTTTAACAGTTTATCAGCCCCAGCATTTT
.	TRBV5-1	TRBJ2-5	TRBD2	CASSFSGRPETQYF	TGCGCCAGCAGCTTCTCCGGGAGGCCAGAGACCCAGTACTTC
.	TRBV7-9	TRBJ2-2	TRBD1	CASSFDRGRTGELFF	TGTGCCAGCAGCTTCGACAGGGGGAGAACCGGGGAGCTGTTTTTT
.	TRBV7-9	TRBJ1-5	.	CASSSEGGNQPQHF	TGTGCCAGCAGCTCCGAGGGAGGGAATCAGCCCCAGCATTTT
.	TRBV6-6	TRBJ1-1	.	CASNPNRVGAFF	TGTGCCAGCAACCCTAACAGGGTGGGAGCTTTCTTT
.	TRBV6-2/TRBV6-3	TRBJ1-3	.	CASSLDSTGNTIYF	TGTGCCAGCAGTTTGGACAGTACTGGAAACACCATATATTTT
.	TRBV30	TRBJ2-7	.	CAFLKVQGTFYEQYF	TGTGCCTTCCTCAAGGTGCAGGGGACATTCTACGAGCAGTACTTC
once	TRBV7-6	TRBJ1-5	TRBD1	CASSPGTGLGNQPQHF	TGTGCCAGCAGCCCTGGGACAGGGCTTGGCAATCAGCCCCAGCATTTT
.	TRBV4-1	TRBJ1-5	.	CASSQEARGQLGNQPQHF	TGCGCCAGCAGCCAAGAAGCCAGGGGCCAGCTGGGCAATCAGCCCCAGCATTTT
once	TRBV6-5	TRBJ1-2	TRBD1	CASSTDREFNYGYTF	TGTGCCAGCAGTACCGACAGGGAATTCAACTATGGCTACACCTTC